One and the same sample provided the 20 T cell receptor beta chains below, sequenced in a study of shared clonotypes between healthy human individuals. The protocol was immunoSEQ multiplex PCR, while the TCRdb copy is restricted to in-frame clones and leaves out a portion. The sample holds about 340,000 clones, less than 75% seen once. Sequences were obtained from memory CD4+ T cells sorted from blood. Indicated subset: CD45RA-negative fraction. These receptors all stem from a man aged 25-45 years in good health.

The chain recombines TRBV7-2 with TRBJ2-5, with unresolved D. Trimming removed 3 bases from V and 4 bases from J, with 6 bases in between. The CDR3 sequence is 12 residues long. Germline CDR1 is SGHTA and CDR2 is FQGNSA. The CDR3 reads CASSFTRETQYF. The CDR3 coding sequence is TGTGCCAGCAGCTTTACCCGAGAGACCCAGTACTTC.

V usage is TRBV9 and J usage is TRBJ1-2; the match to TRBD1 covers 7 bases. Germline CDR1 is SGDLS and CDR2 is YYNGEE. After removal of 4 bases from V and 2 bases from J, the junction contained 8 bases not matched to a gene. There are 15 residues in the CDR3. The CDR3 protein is CASSQGEGRNYGYTF. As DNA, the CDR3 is TGTGCCAGCAGCCAGGGGGAGGGCCGGAACTATGGCTACACCTTC.

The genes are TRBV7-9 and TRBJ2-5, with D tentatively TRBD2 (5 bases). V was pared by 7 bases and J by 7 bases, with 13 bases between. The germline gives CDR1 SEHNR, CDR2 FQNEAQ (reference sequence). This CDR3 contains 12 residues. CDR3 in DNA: TGTGCCAGCACCGGGATCGGCGGGACCCAGTACTTC. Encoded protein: CASTGIGGTQYF.

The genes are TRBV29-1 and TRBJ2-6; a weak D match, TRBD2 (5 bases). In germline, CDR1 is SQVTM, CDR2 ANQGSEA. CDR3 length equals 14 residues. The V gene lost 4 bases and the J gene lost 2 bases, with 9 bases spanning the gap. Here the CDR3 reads CSVARGTGANVLTF. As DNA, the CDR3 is TGCAGCGTTGCCCGAGGGACTGGGGCCAACGTCCTGACTTTC.

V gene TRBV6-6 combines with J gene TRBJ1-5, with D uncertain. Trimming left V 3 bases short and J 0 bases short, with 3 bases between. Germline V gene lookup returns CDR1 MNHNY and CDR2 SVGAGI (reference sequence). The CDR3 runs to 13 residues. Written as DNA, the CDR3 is TGTGCCAGCAGTTATAATAGCAATCAGCCCCAGCATTTT. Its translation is CASSYNSNQPQHF.

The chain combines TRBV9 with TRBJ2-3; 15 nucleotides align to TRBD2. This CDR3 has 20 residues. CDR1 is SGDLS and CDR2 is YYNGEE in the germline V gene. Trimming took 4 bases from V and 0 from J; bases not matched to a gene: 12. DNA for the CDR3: TGTGCCAGCAGCCCGAAGGGTGGGACTAGCGGGAGGTCGAGCACAGATACGCAGTATTTT. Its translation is CASSPKGGTSGRSSTDTQYF.

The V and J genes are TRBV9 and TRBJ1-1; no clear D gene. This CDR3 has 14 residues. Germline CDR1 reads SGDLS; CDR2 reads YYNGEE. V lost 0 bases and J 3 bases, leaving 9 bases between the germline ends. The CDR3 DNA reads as TGTGCCAGCAGCGTAGCTGGGAGGGACACTGAAGCTTTCTTT. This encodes CASSVAGRDTEAFF.

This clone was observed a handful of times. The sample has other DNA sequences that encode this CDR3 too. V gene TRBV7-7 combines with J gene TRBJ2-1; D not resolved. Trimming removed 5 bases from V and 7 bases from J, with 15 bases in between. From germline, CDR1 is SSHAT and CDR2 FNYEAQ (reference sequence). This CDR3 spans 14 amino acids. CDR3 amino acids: CASSPSRVYNEQFF. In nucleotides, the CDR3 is TGTGCCAGCAGCCCCTCGCGCGTGTATAATGAGCAGTTCTTC.

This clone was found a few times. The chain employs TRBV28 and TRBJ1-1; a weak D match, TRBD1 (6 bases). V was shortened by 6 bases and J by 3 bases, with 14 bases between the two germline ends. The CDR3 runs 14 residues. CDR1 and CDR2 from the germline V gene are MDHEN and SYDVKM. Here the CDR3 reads CASSRTGTYTEAFF. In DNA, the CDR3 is TGTGCCAGCAGCAGAACCGGGACATACACTGAAGCTTTCTTT.

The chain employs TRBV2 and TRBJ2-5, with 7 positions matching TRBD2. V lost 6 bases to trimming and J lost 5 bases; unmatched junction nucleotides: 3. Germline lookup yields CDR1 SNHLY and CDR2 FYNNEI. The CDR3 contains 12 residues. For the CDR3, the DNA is TGTGCCAGCAGCGGTAGCGGGGAGACCCAGTACTTC. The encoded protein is CASSGSGETQYF.

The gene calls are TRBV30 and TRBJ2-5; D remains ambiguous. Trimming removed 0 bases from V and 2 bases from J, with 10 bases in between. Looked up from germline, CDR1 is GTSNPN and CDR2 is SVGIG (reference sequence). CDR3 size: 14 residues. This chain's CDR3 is CAWSVFRIQETQYF. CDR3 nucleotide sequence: TGTGCCTGGAGTGTATTTCGGATTCAAGAGACCCAGTACTTC. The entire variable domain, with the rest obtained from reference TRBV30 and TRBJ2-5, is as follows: SQTIHQWPATLVQPVGSPLSLECTVEGTSNPNLYWYRQAAGRGLQLLFYSVGIGQISSEVPQNLSASRPQDRQFILSSKKLLLSDSGFYLCAWSVFRIQETQYFGPGTRLLVL.

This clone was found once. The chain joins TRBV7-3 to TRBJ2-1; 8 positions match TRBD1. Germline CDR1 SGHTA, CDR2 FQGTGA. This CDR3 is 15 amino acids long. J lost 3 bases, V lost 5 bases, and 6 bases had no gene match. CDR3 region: CASSPGTGNYNEQFF. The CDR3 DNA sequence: TGTGCCAGCAGCCCAGGGACAGGAAACTACAATGAGCAGTTCTTC.

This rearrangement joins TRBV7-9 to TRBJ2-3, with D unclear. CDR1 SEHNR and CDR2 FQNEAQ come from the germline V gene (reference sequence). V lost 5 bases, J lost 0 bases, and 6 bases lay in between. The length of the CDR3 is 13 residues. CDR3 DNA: TGTGCCAGCAGCAAAACTAGCACAGATACGCAGTATTTT. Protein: CASSKTSTDTQYF.

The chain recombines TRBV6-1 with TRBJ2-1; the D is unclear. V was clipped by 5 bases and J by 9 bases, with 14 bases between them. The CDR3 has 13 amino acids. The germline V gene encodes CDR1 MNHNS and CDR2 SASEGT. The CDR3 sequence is CASSTFKQGEQFF. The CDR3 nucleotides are TGTGCCAGCAGTACATTCAAGCAAGGTGAGCAGTTCTTC.

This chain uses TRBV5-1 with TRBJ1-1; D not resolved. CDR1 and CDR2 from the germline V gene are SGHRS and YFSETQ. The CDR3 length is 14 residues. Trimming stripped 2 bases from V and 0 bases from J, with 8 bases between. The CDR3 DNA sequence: TGCGCCAGCAGCTTCATAATTATGAACACTGAAGCTTTCTTT. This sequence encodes CASSFIIMNTEAFF. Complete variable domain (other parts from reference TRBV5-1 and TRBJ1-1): KAGVTQTPRYLIKTRGQQVTLSCSPISGHRSVSWYQQTPGQGLQFLFEYFSETQRNKGNFPGRFSGRQFSNSRSEMNVSTLELGDSALYLCASSFIIMNTEAFFGQGTRLTVV.

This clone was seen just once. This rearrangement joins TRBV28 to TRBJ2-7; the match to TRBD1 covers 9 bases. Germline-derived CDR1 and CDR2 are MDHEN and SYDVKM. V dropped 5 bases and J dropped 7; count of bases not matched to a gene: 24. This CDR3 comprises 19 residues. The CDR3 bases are TGTGCCAGCAGTCCTCCCTACTCCCCTTGGACAGGGGCCCCTCGAGAGCAGTACTTC. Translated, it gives CASSPPYSPWTGAPREQYF.

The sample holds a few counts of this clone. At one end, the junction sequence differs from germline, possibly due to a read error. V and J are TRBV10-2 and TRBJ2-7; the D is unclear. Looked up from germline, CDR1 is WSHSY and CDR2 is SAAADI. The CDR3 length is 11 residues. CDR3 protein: CASSDYAEEYF. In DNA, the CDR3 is TGCGCCAGCAGTGACTACGCCGAGGAGTACTTC.

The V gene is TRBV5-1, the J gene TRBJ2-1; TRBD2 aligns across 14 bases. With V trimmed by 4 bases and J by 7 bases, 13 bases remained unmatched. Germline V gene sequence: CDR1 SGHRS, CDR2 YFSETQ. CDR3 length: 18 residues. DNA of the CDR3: TGCGCCAGCAGCGTTACACCGGGGACTAGCGGGAGAGTTAATGAGCAGTTCTTC. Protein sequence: CASSVTPGTSGRVNEQFF.

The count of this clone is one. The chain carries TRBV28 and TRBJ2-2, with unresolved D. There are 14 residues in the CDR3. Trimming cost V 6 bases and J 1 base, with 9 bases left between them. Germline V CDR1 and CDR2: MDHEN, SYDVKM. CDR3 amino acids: CASSRPLNTGELFF. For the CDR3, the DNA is TGTGCCAGCAGCCGTCCCTTGAACACCGGGGAGCTGTTTTTT.

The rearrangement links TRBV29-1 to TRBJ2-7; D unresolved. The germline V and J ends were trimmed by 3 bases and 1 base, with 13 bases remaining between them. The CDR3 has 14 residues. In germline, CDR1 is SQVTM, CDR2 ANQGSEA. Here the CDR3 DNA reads TGCAGCGTTGATTCCCGCCCCCTTTCCTACGAGCAGTACTTC. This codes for CSVDSRPLSYEQYF.